These 10 T cell receptor beta chains were all obtained from the same sample, sequenced in a study of shared clonotypes between healthy human individuals. The data were produced by immunoSEQ multiplex PCR, yet TCRdb's version contains in-frame clones alone and is incomplete. The sample includes about 340,000 clones, more than 60% of them seen just once. Sequencing input: memory CD4+ T cells sorted from blood. The sample's subset: CD45RA-negative fraction. The receptors originated from a man in his thirties or forties in good health.

This clone was found once. This chain connects TRBV7-9 to TRBJ2-5; TRBD1 matches 9 bases. Trimming removed 4 bases from V and 5 bases from J; junction bases left unmatched: 11. Germline loops: CDR1 SEHNR, CDR2 FQNEAQ (reference sequence). The CDR3 loop spans 16 amino acids. The CDR3 DNA reads TGTGCCAGCAGCTACATATGGGACAGGGTGGGGGAGACCCAGTACTTC. This gives the protein CASSYIWDRVGETQYF.

The rearrangement joins TRBV11-2 to TRBJ2-6; maybe TRBD2 (6 bases). V lost 3 bases to trimming and J lost 1 base, with 13 bases between them. Germline V lookup: CDR1 SGHAT, CDR2 FQNNGV. This CDR3 is built from 17 residues. The CDR3 coding sequence is TGTGCCAGCAGCTTCTCTACTAGCCTATCTGGGGCCAACGTCCTGACTTTC. Translating it yields CASSFSTSLSGANVLTF.

V and J are TRBV9 and TRBJ1-4, with a weak D call TRBD1 (5 bases). The V end lost 3 bases, the J end lost 8 bases, and 8 bases lay between the germline ends. The CDR3 is 12 amino acids. Germline V gives CDR1 SGDLS, CDR2 YYNGEE. The CDR3 reads CASSGHREKLFF. The CDR3 nucleotides are TGTGCCAGCAGCGGACACAGGGAAAAACTGTTTTTT.

The rearrangement links TRBV5-1 to TRBJ2-5; the match to TRBD2 covers 11 bases. The CDR3 covers 16 residues. The germline V gene encodes CDR1 SGHRS and CDR2 YFSETQ. After removal of 2 bases from V and 3 bases from J, the junction contained 6 bases not matched to a gene. The chain's CDR3 is CASSLGPGLAEETQYF. The CDR3 region has the DNA TGCGCCAGCAGCTTAGGTCCGGGACTAGCGGAAGAGACCCAGTACTTC.

This chain joins TRBV6-6 and TRBJ1-1; tentatively, D is TRBD1 (6 bases). CDR3 size: 16 residues. The V end was cut by 6 bases, the J end by 6 bases, with 23 bases between. Germline V lookup: CDR1 MNHNY, CDR2 SVGAGI (reference sequence). The CDR3 here is CASSGRGGGGSPEAFF. In DNA, the CDR3 is TGTGCCAGCAGCGGTAGAGGGGGGGGCGGATCTCCTGAAGCTTTCTTT.

This clone has only a few counts. The chain recombines TRBV29-1 with TRBJ1-2; no clear D gene. The germline gives CDR1 SQVTM, CDR2 ANQGSEA. Trimming took 3 bases from V and 5 from J, leaving 16 bases between them. This CDR3 has 14 residues. In DNA, the CDR3 is TGCAGCGTTGAGAAGGGAGCGGAAAAATATGGCTACACCTTC. Translation: CSVEKGAEKYGYTF.

The J gene is TRBJ2-6, the V gene TRBV28; D unresolved. The CDR3 covers 13 residues. V dropped 5 bases and J dropped 4 bases, with 6 bases sitting between them. Germline values: CDR1 MDHEN, CDR2 SYDVKM. CDR3 DNA: TGTGCCAGCAGTAAACAGGGGGCCAACGTCCTGACTTTC. This gives the protein CASSKQGANVLTF.

This clone was recorded at least ten times. The V gene is TRBV19, the J gene TRBJ2-2; 7 bases match TRBD1. CDR3 length: 15 residues. Germline loops: CDR1 LNHDA, CDR2 SQIVND (reference sequence). Trimming took 3 bases from V and 7 from J; bases not matched to a gene: 8. CDR3 protein: CASSISSRTGGELFF. The CDR3 bases are TGTGCCAGTAGTATTTCCTCCCGGACAGGCGGGGAGCTGTTTTTT.

This chain joins TRBV4-3 and TRBJ1-5; 8 bases are a match to TRBD1. From germline, CDR1 is LGHNA and CDR2 YSLEER. The CDR3 is 14 residues long. The V gene end was trimmed by 2 bases and the J gene end by 6 bases; junction bases not matched to a gene: 3. The CDR3 loop is CASSQSGGVQPQHF. The CDR3 DNA sequence: TGCGCCAGCAGCCAATCAGGGGGCGTTCAGCCCCAGCATTTT.

The chain joins TRBV5-6 to TRBJ2-6; D not resolved. Germline values: CDR1 SGHDT, CDR2 YYEEEE. V lost 3 bases, J lost 2 bases, and 6 bases lay in between. The CDR3 extends over 14 amino acids. The CDR3 spells CASSSRAGANVLTF. DNA for the CDR3: TGTGCCAGCAGCTCCCGCGCTGGGGCCAACGTCCTGACTTTC.